Listed below are T cell receptor beta chains from one sample, sequenced in a study of shared clonotypes between healthy human individuals. Profiled with immunoSEQ multiplex PCR; TCRdb holds only in-frame clones, not every one. The table has 2 million to 2.5 million clones, 80% to 95% seen once. Sample: naive CD4+ T cells from PBMCs. These receptors all come from a man younger than 35 in good health. Some clones in this sample may be carry-over from other donors' samples. Both conserved end residues are part of each CDR3. The order of the fields is D gene, clone size, J gene, V gene, CDR3 DNA, CDR3 protein. The D gene is left open where the match is weak. Only part of the rows carry a size: once, few, many, or a class if the clone is expanded.

d_call: TRBD2; clone_size: NA; j_call: TRBJ2-5; v_call: TRBV7-8; cdr3_nt: TGTGCCAGCAGCTTCCTTCTAGGCGGGAGTGAGACCCAGTACTTC; cdr3_aa: CASSFLLGGSETQYF
d_call: NA; clone_size: NA; j_call: TRBJ1-5; v_call: TRBV30; cdr3_nt: TGTGCCTGGAGTCGAGGGGAGGGTCAGCCCCAGCATTTT; cdr3_aa: CAWSRGEGQPQHF
d_call: NA; clone_size: NA; j_call: TRBJ1-5; v_call: TRBV18; cdr3_nt: TGTGCCAGCTCATTGACAGCTAGCAATCAGCCCCAGCATTTT; cdr3_aa: CASSLTASNQPQHF
d_call: NA; clone_size: NA; j_call: TRBJ1-1; v_call: TRBV5-1; cdr3_nt: TGCGCCAGCAGCTTGGGGGAGACAGTATCGAACACTGAAGCTTTCTTT; cdr3_aa: CASSLGETVSNTEAFF
d_call: TRBD2; clone_size: NA; j_call: TRBJ2-1; v_call: TRBV5-1; cdr3_nt: TGCGCCAGCAGACCAACTAGCGTGGGAGGCAATGAGCAGTTCTTC; cdr3_aa: CASRPTSVGGNEQFF
d_call: NA; clone_size: NA; j_call: TRBJ2-7; v_call: TRBV6-1; cdr3_nt: TGTGCCAGCAGGAGGGAAACGACCTACGAGCAGTACTTC; cdr3_aa: CASRRETTYEQYF
d_call: NA; clone_size: NA; j_call: TRBJ1-2; v_call: TRBV5-5; cdr3_nt: TGTGCCAGCAGCTTGGCTCCTACGAATGCAGGGGCTTATGGCTACACCTTC; cdr3_aa: CASSLAPTNAGAYGYTF
d_call: TRBD2; clone_size: NA; j_call: TRBJ2-3; v_call: TRBV9; cdr3_nt: TGTGCCAGCAGCGTAGGACGGGAGGGCCGGGGCACAGATACGCAGTATTTT; cdr3_aa: CASSVGREGRGTDTQYF
d_call: TRBD2; clone_size: NA; j_call: TRBJ2-2; v_call: TRBV5-4; cdr3_nt: TGTGCCAGCAGCTTGGCCGGGACTAGCGGCGGGGAGCTGTTTTTT; cdr3_aa: CASSLAGTSGGELFF
d_call: NA; clone_size: NA; j_call: TRBJ1-2; v_call: TRBV9; cdr3_nt: TGTGCCAGCACCCCGGGTGGGGGGATCTATGGCTACACCTTC; cdr3_aa: CASTPGGGIYGYTF
d_call: NA; clone_size: NA; j_call: TRBJ2-3; v_call: TRBV7-2; cdr3_nt: TGTGCCAGCAGCTTCAGGGGCCTGCCTAGCACAGATACGCAGTATTTT; cdr3_aa: CASSFRGLPSTDTQYF
d_call: NA; clone_size: NA; j_call: TRBJ1-5; v_call: TRBV6-5; cdr3_nt: TGTGCCAGCAGTAGACAGATTAATCAGCCCCAGCATTTT; cdr3_aa: CASSRQINQPQHF
d_call: NA; clone_size: once; j_call: TRBJ2-1; v_call: TRBV29-1; cdr3_nt: TGCAGCGTCAAGGGGACCCTGAGGAATGAGCAGTTCTTC; cdr3_aa: CSVKGTLRNEQFF
d_call: NA; clone_size: NA; j_call: TRBJ2-5; v_call: TRBV7-3; cdr3_nt: TGTGCCAGCAGCTTAGACGGCCGGAGCCAAGAGACCCAGTACTTC; cdr3_aa: CASSLDGRSQETQYF
d_call: NA; clone_size: NA; j_call: TRBJ2-5; v_call: TRBV7-2; cdr3_nt: TGTGCCAGCAGCTTAGGGGCAGCCCAAGAGACCCAGTACTTC; cdr3_aa: CASSLGAAQETQYF
d_call: NA; clone_size: NA; j_call: TRBJ2-3; v_call: TRBV28; cdr3_nt: TGTGCCAGCACTCCCCAGGGTATAGTTACAGATACGCAGTATTTT; cdr3_aa: CASTPQGIVTDTQYF
d_call: NA; clone_size: NA; j_call: TRBJ1-1; v_call: TRBV2; cdr3_nt: TGTGCCAGCAGTGCAGGTCAGGGGAAGACTGAAGCTTTCTTT; cdr3_aa: CASSAGQGKTEAFF
d_call: NA; clone_size: NA; j_call: TRBJ1-1; v_call: TRBV5-1; cdr3_nt: TGCGCCAGCAGCGTAGGCCAGAACACTGAAGCTTTCTTT; cdr3_aa: CASSVGQNTEAFF
d_call: TRBD2; clone_size: NA; j_call: TRBJ2-1; v_call: TRBV7-3; cdr3_nt: TGTGCCAGCAGGATTAGCGGGGGGAAGAATGAGCAGTTCTTC; cdr3_aa: CASRISGGKNEQFF
d_call: TRBD1; clone_size: few; j_call: TRBJ1-1; v_call: TRBV6-5; cdr3_nt: TGTGCCAGCAGTAGACAGGGGAGGTTCACTGAAGCTTTCTTT; cdr3_aa: CASSRQGRFTEAFF
d_call: TRBD1; clone_size: NA; j_call: TRBJ1-2; v_call: TRBV6-5; cdr3_nt: TGTGCCAGCAGTACTCAACAGGGGCCGGCCTATGGCTACACCTTC; cdr3_aa: CASSTQQGPAYGYTF
d_call: TRBD1; clone_size: NA; j_call: TRBJ1-1; v_call: TRBV10-2; cdr3_nt: TGCGCCAGCAGGGGAGGGGGCCTCACTGAAGCTTTCTTT; cdr3_aa: CASRGGGLTEAFF
d_call: TRBD1; clone_size: NA; j_call: TRBJ1-2; v_call: TRBV5-1; cdr3_nt: TGCGCCAGCAGCGAGGGACAGGGCTATGGCTACACCTTC; cdr3_aa: CASSEGQGYGYTF
d_call: NA; clone_size: NA; j_call: TRBJ1-5; v_call: TRBV21-1; cdr3_nt: TGTGCCAGCAGCAAAGTGGGGACATTATTGGTAGGATGGGCCCAGCCCCAGCATTTT; cdr3_aa: CASSKVGTLLVGWAQPQHF
d_call: NA; clone_size: once; j_call: TRBJ1-4; v_call: TRBV7-9; cdr3_nt: TGTGCCAGCAGCTGGGGGGACGGTAATGAAAAACTGTTTTTT; cdr3_aa: CASSWGDGNEKLFF
d_call: NA; clone_size: NA; j_call: TRBJ1-4; v_call: TRBV5-4; cdr3_nt: TGTGCCAGCAGCCGCGGAGGGGGACCTGTAGAAAAACTGTTTTTT; cdr3_aa: CASSRGGGPVEKLFF
d_call: NA; clone_size: NA; j_call: TRBJ1-5; v_call: TRBV28; cdr3_nt: TGTGCCAGCAGTTCGAGGCAGCCCCAGCATTTT; cdr3_aa: CASSSRQPQHF
d_call: TRBD1; clone_size: NA; j_call: TRBJ1-5; v_call: TRBV19; cdr3_nt: TGTGCCAGCCGATCAGGGGGCGTCGGTCAGCCCCAGCATTTT; cdr3_aa: CASRSGGVGQPQHF
d_call: NA; clone_size: NA; j_call: TRBJ1-1; v_call: TRBV25-1; cdr3_nt: TGTGCCAGCAGCAAATGGGACCATGGGACTGAAGCTTTCTTT; cdr3_aa: CASSKWDHGTEAFF
d_call: NA; clone_size: NA; j_call: TRBJ2-7; v_call: TRBV30; cdr3_nt: TGTGCCTGGAGTGTACGGGCGGGCGCCTCGGAGCAGTACTTC; cdr3_aa: CAWSVRAGASEQYF
d_call: NA; clone_size: once; j_call: TRBJ1-5; v_call: TRBV28; cdr3_nt: TGTGCCAGCAGTTCCCCGACAGGCCGCAATCAGCCCCAGCATTTT; cdr3_aa: CASSSPTGRNQPQHF
d_call: NA; clone_size: NA; j_call: TRBJ2-7; v_call: TRBV7-2; cdr3_nt: TGTGCCAGCAGCCCCTCTGGGGCCGCAGCCTACGAGCAGTACTTC; cdr3_aa: CASSPSGAAAYEQYF
d_call: TRBD2; clone_size: NA; j_call: TRBJ2-1; v_call: TRBV30; cdr3_nt: TGTGCCTGGAGTGTATGGGAGACTAGCGGGAAGGAGCAGTTCTTC; cdr3_aa: CAWSVWETSGKEQFF
d_call: NA; clone_size: NA; j_call: TRBJ2-5; v_call: TRBV5-1; cdr3_nt: TGCGCCAGCAGCTTGGGGAGACAAGAGACCCAGTACTTC; cdr3_aa: CASSLGRQETQYF
d_call: NA; clone_size: NA; j_call: TRBJ2-1; v_call: TRBV4-3; cdr3_nt: TGCGCCAGCAGCCAAGTCGGCTCCTACAATGAGCAGTTCTTC; cdr3_aa: CASSQVGSYNEQFF
d_call: NA; clone_size: NA; j_call: TRBJ1-2; v_call: TRBV5-4; cdr3_nt: TGTGCCAGCAGCTTGGGACAGGACTATGGCTACACCTTC; cdr3_aa: CASSLGQDYGYTF
d_call: NA; clone_size: NA; j_call: TRBJ2-7; v_call: TRBV6-6; cdr3_nt: TGTGCCAGCAGTTACGAACTCAACGGCGCCTACGAGCAGTACTTC; cdr3_aa: CASSYELNGAYEQYF
d_call: NA; clone_size: NA; j_call: TRBJ2-1; v_call: TRBV5-1; cdr3_nt: TGCGCCAGCAGCGTCTTAGCGGAATCCTACAATGAGCAGTTCTTC; cdr3_aa: CASSVLAESYNEQFF
d_call: NA; clone_size: once; j_call: TRBJ2-7; v_call: TRBV7-2; cdr3_nt: TGTGCCAGCAGCCGATCCTCGGGGGACTCCTACGAGCAGTACTTC; cdr3_aa: CASSRSSGDSYEQYF
d_call: NA; clone_size: NA; j_call: TRBJ1-5; v_call: TRBV30; cdr3_nt: TGTGCCTGGAGTGTACGGTATGGGTACAATCAGCCCCAGCATTTT; cdr3_aa: CAWSVRYGYNQPQHF